These 3 T cell receptor beta chains were all obtained from the same sample, sequenced in a study of shared clonotypes between healthy human individuals (dated by TCRdb to 2018 to 2021). For the CD8 naive samples, CD45RO-negative cells were positively selected for CCR7, yielding a CD45RA+CCR7+ population from which TemRA cells were excluded. The library was built by means of the immunoSEQ multiplex PCR assay. The table comes from immuneACCESS by way of TCRdb, which keeps in-frame sequences with V and J called. Part of the clones is missing from these tables; in studies checked, under half for an unresolved V gene and the rest for unknown reasons. This sample is represented by about 2.1 million clones; 85% to 95% of them were singletons. The ten most abundant clones make up 1.7% of the sample. Sequenced: naive CD8+ T cells from PBMCs. The cell subset or site label of this sample denotes: CD45RA+CCR7+. The receptors here all came from a young man in good health. Some clones in this sample may be carry-over from other donors' samples.

The gene calls are TRBV4-1 and TRBJ1-2; possibly TRBD1 for D (6 bases). The CDR3 covers 19 residues. Trimming left V 3 bases short and J 4 bases short, with 27 bases between. Germline V gene sequence: CDR1 MGHRA, CDR2 YSYEKL. The CDR3 nucleotides read TGCGCCAGCAGCCATCGGGAGTACAGGGAAGAAAGGATTAGCTATGGCTACACCTTC. The encoded protein is CASSHREYREERISYGYTF.

The chain couples TRBV28 to TRBJ2-5, with D possibly TRBD2 on 5 matching bases. This CDR3 comprises 15 residues. Looked up from germline, CDR1 is MDHEN and CDR2 is SYDVKM. V was cut by 6 bases and J by 5 bases, with 19 bases left in between. CDR3 sequence reads: CASSSELAASETQYF. The CDR3, as DNA: TGTGCCAGCAGCTCCGAGCTAGCCGCGAGTGAGACCCAGTACTTC.

This chain links TRBV4-1 with TRBJ2-1; TRBD2 matches at 9 bases. J was trimmed by 6 bases and V by 1 base; bases with no gene match: 4. Germline lookup yields CDR1 MGHRA and CDR2 YSYEKL. This CDR3 has 15 residues. The CDR3 DNA reads TGCGCCAGCAGCCAAGGCGCTAGCGGGATCAATGAGCAGTTCTTC. This gives the protein CASSQGASGINEQFF.